This T cell receptor (beta chain) originates from a study of blood T cells in healthy people across ages. Germline CDR1 DFQATT, CDR2 SNEGSKA (reference sequence). The CDR3 totals 12 residues. With V trimmed by 6 bases and J by 4 bases, 2 bases remained unmatched. Notes on this clonotype: Antigen unknown.

Donors each provided roughly 11 milliliters of peripheral blood. A second about 6 to 11 cycle PCR used barcoded and J-beta primers. Every sample returned 2.5 million or more CDR3-containing paired-end reads. MiXCR, applied by TCRdb to the 5' RACE reads, yields one record per CDR3 protein. The repertoire holds 650,000 to 800,000 distinct CDR3 sequences, with under 45% as singletons. General study findings and limits: Higher diversity and more naive CD4+ cells were features of long-lived donors, compared to aged donors.

The sequenced material came from blood. V usage is TRBV20-1 and J usage is TRBJ1-1; 10 bases line up with TRBD1. The clonotype originates from a man in his 60s in good health. The CDR3, as DNA: TGCAGTGCGTGGACAGGGGGCACTGAAGCTTTCTTT. This translates into CSAWTGGTEAFF.